The source of this T cell receptor beta chain is a study of metastatic and nonmetastatic thyroid tumors. Patients underwent thyroid surgery, and none had received any treatment before it. The V gene end was trimmed by 2 bases and the J gene end by 5 bases; junction bases not matched to a gene: 6. Germline V gene sequence: CDR1 KGHSH, CDR2 LQKENI. This CDR3 is 16 amino acids long. TCRdb re-analyzed the PCR reads using MiXCR. The top ten hold 6.5% to 8% of the sample, which has 34,000 or so clones, about 20% seen once. The V and J genes are TRBV18 and TRBJ1-6; 7 positions agree with TRBD1. The sequencing input was blood. The TCR comes from a female donor with papillary thyroid cancer or a benign thyroid nodule (not recorded which). Some clones in this sample may be carry-over from other donors' samples. CDR3 DNA sequence: TGTGCCAGCTCACCAAATCGGCAGGGGGATAATTCACCCCTCCACTTT. The encoded protein is CASSPNRQGDNSPLHF.